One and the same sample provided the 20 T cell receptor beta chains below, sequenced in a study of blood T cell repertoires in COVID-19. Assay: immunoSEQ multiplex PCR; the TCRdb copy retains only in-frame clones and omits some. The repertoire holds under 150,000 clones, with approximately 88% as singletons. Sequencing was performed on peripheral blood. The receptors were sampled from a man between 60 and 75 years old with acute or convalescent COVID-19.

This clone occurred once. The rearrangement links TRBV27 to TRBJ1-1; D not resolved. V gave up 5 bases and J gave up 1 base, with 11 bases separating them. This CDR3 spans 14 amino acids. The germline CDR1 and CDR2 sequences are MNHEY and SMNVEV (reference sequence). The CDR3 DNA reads TGTGCCAGCAGTACGAACTCCAAGAACACTGAAGCTTTCTTT. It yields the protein CASSTNSKNTEAFF.

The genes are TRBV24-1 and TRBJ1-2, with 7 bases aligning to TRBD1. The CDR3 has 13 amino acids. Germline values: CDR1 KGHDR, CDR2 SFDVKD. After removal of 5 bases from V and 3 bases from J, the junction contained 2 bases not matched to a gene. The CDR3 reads CATSGGQHYGYTF. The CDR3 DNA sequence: TGTGCCACCAGTGGGGGACAGCACTATGGCTACACCTTC.

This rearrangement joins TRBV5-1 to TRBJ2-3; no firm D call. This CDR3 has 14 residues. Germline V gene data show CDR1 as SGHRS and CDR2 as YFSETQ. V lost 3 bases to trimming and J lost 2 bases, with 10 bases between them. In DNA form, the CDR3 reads TGCGCCAGCAGCTGGAGTGTGTACACAGATACGCAGTATTTT. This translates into CASSWSVYTDTQYF.

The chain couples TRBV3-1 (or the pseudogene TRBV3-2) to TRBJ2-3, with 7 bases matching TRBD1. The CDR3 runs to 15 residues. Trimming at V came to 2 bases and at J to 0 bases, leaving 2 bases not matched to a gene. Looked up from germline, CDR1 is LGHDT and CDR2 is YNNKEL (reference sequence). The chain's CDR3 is CASSQKGQSTDTQYF. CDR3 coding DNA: TGTGCCAGCAGCCAAAAGGGACAGAGCACAGATACGCAGTATTTT.

This chain's CDR3 is CASSWGQGYEQYF. The CDR3 region has the DNA TGTGCCAGCAGTTGGGGACAGGGGTACGAGCAGTACTTC. The rearrangement joins TRBV12-3 or TRBV12-4 to TRBJ2-7, with TRBD1 matching over 10 bases. V lost 4 bases to trimming and J lost 4 bases; unmatched junction nucleotides: 1. The CDR3 consists of 13 residues.

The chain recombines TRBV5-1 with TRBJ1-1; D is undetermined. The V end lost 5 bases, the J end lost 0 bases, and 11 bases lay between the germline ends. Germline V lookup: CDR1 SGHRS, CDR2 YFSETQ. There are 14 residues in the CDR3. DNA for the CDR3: TGCGCCAGCAGGCAGTATTCCATGAACACTGAAGCTTTCTTT. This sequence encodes CASRQYSMNTEAFF.

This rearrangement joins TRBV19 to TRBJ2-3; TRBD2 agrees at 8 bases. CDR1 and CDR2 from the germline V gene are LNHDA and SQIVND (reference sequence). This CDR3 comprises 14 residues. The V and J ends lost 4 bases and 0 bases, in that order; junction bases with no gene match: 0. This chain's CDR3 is CASSSGGSTDTQYF. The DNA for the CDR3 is TGTGCCAGTAGTAGCGGGGGGAGCACAGATACGCAGTATTTT. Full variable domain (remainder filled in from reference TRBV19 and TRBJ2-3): DGGITQSPKYLFRKEGQNVTLSCEQNLNHDAMYWYRQDPGQGLRLIYYSQIVNDFQKGDIAEGYSVSREKKESFPLTVTSAQKNPTAFYLCASSSGGSTDTQYFGPGTRLTVL.

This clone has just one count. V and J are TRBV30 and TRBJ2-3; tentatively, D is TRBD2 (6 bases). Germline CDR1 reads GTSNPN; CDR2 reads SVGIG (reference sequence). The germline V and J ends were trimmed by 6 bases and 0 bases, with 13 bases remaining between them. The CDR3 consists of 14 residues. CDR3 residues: CACTRSGSTDTQYF. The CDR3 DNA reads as TGTGCCTGCACCCGAAGCGGGAGCACAGATACGCAGTATTTT.

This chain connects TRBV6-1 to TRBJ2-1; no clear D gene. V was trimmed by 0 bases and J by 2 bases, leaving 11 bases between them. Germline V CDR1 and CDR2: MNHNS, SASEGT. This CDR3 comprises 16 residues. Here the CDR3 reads CASSEAKAWAYNEQFF. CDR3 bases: TGTGCCAGCAGTGAAGCGAAAGCGTGGGCCTACAATGAGCAGTTCTTC.

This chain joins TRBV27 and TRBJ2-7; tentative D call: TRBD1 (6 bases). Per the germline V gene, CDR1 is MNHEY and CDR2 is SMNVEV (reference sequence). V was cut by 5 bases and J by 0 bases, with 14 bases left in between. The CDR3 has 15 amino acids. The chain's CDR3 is CASSRGTSISYEQYF. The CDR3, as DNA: TGTGCCAGCAGTAGAGGGACAAGCATCTCCTACGAGCAGTACTTC.

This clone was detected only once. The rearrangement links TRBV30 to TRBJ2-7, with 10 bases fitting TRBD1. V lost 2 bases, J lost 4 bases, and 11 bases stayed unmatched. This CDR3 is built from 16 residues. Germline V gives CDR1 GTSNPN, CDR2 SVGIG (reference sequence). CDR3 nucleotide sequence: TGTGCCTGGAGTAGGGACAGGGGCCAAGGGCTATACGAGCAGTACTTC. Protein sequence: CAWSRDRGQGLYEQYF.

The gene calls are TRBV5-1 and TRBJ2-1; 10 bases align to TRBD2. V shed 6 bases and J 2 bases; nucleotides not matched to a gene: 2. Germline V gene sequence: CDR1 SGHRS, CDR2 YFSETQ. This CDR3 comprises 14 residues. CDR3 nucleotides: TGCGCCAGCAACCTAGCGGGGGCCTACAATGAGCAGTTCTTC. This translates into CASNLAGAYNEQFF.

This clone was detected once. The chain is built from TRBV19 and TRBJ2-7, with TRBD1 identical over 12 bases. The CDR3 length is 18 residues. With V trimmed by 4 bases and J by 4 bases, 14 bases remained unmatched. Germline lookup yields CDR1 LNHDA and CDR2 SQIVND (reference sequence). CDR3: CASSNRDRGPDSAYEQYF. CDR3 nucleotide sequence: TGTGCCAGTAGTAACCGGGACAGGGGGCCGGATAGTGCTTACGAGCAGTACTTC.

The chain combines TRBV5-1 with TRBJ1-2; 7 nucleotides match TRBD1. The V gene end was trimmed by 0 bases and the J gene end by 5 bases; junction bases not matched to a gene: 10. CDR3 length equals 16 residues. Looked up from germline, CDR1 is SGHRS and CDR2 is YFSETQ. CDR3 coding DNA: TGCGCCAGCAGCTTGGCGTCAGGGGGGCCCCAATATGGCTACACCTTC. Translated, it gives CASSLASGGPQYGYTF.

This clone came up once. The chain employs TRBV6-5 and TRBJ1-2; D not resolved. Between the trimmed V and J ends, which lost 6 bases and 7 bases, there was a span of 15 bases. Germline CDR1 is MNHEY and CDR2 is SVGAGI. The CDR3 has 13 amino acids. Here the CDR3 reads CASRPGYLGGYTF. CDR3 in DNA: TGTGCCAGCAGGCCCGGGTACCTAGGTGGCTACACCTTC.

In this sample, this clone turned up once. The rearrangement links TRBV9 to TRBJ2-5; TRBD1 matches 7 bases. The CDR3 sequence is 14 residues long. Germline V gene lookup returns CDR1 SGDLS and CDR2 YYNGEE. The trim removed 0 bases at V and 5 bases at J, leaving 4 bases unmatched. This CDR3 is CASSVGQGRETQYF. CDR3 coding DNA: TGTGCCAGCAGCGTAGGACAGGGACGGGAGACCCAGTACTTC.

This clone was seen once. In DNA, the CDR3 is TGCGCCAGCAGCGAGGGGACAGGGCTTAATTCACCCCTCCACTTT. It is translated as CASSEGTGLNSPLHF. The rearrangement joins TRBV5-1 to TRBJ1-6, with 9 bases matching TRBD1. Germline lookup yields CDR1 SGHRS and CDR2 YFSETQ. The junction had 5 bases not matched to a gene; V was cut back by 4 bases and J by 6 bases. The length of the CDR3 is 15 residues.

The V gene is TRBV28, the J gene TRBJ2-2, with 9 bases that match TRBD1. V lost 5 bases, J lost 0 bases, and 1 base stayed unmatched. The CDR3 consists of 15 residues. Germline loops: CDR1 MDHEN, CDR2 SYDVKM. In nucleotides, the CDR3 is TGTGCCAGCAGTCGGGACAGGGCGAACACCGGGGAGCTGTTTTTT. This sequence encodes CASSRDRANTGELFF.

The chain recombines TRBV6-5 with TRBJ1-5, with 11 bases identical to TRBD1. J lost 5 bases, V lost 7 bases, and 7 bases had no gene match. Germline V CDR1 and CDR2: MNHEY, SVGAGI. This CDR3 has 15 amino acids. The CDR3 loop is CASTPGQGVHQPQHF. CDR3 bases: TGTGCCAGCACCCCGGGACAGGGGGTTCATCAGCCCCAGCATTTT.

CDR3 in amino acids: CASSYFPNSNQPQHF. The CDR3 coding sequence is TGTGCCAGCAGTTATTTCCCAAATAGCAATCAGCCCCAGCATTTT. This chain joins TRBV6-2 or TRBV6-3 and TRBJ1-5; the D is unclear. This CDR3 has 15 amino acids. Deletions cut 3 bases from V and 0 bases from J, with 9 bases between. Germline loops: CDR1 MNHEY, CDR2 SVGEGT.